The 22 T cell receptor beta chains below were found in one sample sequenced in a study of T cells in Graves' hyperthyroidism and ophthalmopathy. TCR beta CDR3 regions were amplified from RNA. TCR CDR3 underwent first-round RT-PCR with the HTBI primer set. One entry per CDR3 protein results from TCRdb running MiXCR on the multiplex PCR reads. The sample carries approximately 720,000 distinct CDR3 sequences, approximately 18% recorded once. The material sequenced was blood. The origin of the receptors is a woman aged 50 to 65 with Graves' hyperthyroidism that later progressed to Graves' ophthalmopathy.

V is TRBV7-3 and J is TRBJ2-2; the match to TRBD2 covers 9 bases. The CDR3 totals 15 residues. V gave up 3 bases and J gave up 6 bases; unmatched junction bases: 5. From germline, CDR1 is SGHTA and CDR2 FQGTGA. The CDR3 protein is CASSFIAGEAGELFF. The CDR3 coding sequence is TGTGCCAGCAGCTTCATAGCGGGGGAGGCCGGGGAGCTGTTTTTT.

This chain uses TRBV14 with TRBJ1-1, with 8 bases fitting TRBD1. Germline trimming cut 0 bases from V and 4 bases from J; bases unmatched to any gene: 7. Looked up from germline, CDR1 is SGHDN and CDR2 is FVKESK. This CDR3 is built from 16 residues. The CDR3 sequence is CASSQDNGQGPTEAFF. In DNA, the CDR3 is TGTGCCAGCAGCCAAGATAACGGACAGGGACCCACTGAAGCTTTCTTT.

This clonotype was seen a handful of times. This sequence joins TRBV5-1 and TRBJ1-6; 7 bases are shared with TRBD1. J lost 8 bases, V lost 4 bases, and 9 bases had no gene match. CDR1 is SGHRS, CDR2 YFSETQ, per germline. This CDR3 region has 15 residues. This chain's CDR3 is CASSPWTGGDSPLHF. CDR3 nucleotides: TGCGCCAGCAGCCCTTGGACAGGTGGGGATTCACCCCTCCACTTT.

The V gene is TRBV19, the J gene TRBJ2-1; D possibly uses TRBD1 or TRBD2 (5 bases each). CDR1 and CDR2 (germline): LNHDA, SQIVND (reference sequence). V lost 9 bases and J lost 6, with 24 bases in between. The length of the CDR3 is 16 residues. Written as DNA, the CDR3 is TGTGCCAGCAGGTCGGGGCCGCTGGAATTGTCCAATGAGCAGTTCTTC. Protein sequence: CASRSGPLELSNEQFF.

This clonotype was recorded many times. The chain uses TRBV11-2 and TRBJ1-2; D might be TRBD1 (5 bases). CDR3 length: 15 amino acids. Germline V CDR1 and CDR2: SGHAT, FQNNGV. Trimming took off 0 bases at V and 8 bases at J, with 16 bases between the two ends. DNA of the CDR3: TGTGCCAGCAGCTTAGATCGAAGGCAGGGAGGGGGCTACACCTTC. Its protein is CASSLDRRQGGGYTF. Using reference TRBV11-2 and TRBJ1-2 for the parts outside the CDR3, the full variable domain is EAGVAQSPRYKIIEKRQSVAFWCNPISGHATLYWYQQILGQGPKLLIQFQNNGVVDDSQLPKDRFSAERLKGVDSTLKIQPAKLEDSAVYLCASSLDRRQGGGYTFGSGTRLTVV.

This clonotype was counted a few times. The chain carries TRBV25-1 and TRBJ1-1; unclear D gene. V lost 4 bases to trimming and J lost 3 bases, with 15 bases between them. Germline-derived CDR1 and CDR2 are MGHDK and SYGVNS. This CDR3 region has 15 residues. The CDR3 DNA reads TGTGCCAGCAGTGCGAGCGGCAGATCGGACACTGAAGCTTTCTTT. Protein: CASSASGRSDTEAFF. The variable domain in full, completed from reference TRBV25-1 and TRBJ1-1, reads EADIYQTPRYLVIGTGKKITLECSQTMGHDKMYWYQQDPGMELHLIHYSYGVNSTEKGDLSSESTVSRIRTEHFPLTLESARPSHTSQYLCASSASGRSDTEAFFGQGTRLTVV.

This clonotype was picked up many times. This chain joins TRBV3-1 and TRBJ2-1, with 7 positions matching TRBD2. The V and J ends lost 1 base and 8 bases, in that order; junction bases with no gene match: 8. Germline V gives CDR1 LGHDT, CDR2 YNNKEL (reference sequence). The CDR3 sequence is 15 residues long. CDR3 sequence reads: CASSQGRGLLHEQFF. The CDR3 DNA follows: TGTGCCAGCAGCCAAGGGCGGGGGTTGCTCCATGAGCAGTTCTTC.

This clonotype was counted at least ten times. The chain joins TRBV2 to TRBJ2-7, with 15 bases lining up with TRBD2. The CDR3 contains 18 residues. V was pared by 0 bases and J by 3 bases, with 6 bases of the junction left unmatched. Germline CDR1 is SNHLY and CDR2 is FYNNEI. As DNA, the CDR3 is TGTGCCAGCAGTGAAGCGGTGGGACTAGCGGGGGGCCACTACGAGCAGTACTTC. Amino acids: CASSEAVGLAGGHYEQYF.

The J gene is TRBJ1-5, the V gene TRBV19; D might be TRBD1 (6 bases). This CDR3 has 18 amino acids. Trimming removed 6 bases at V and 3 bases at J, with 24 bases between. Germline-derived CDR1 and CDR2 are LNHDA and SQIVND (reference sequence). For the CDR3, the DNA is TGTGCCAGTAGCCCACGAATCCCCGGGGGCAAGGACAATCAGCCCCAGCATTTT. It encodes CASSPRIPGGKDNQPQHF. The whole variable domain, filled in from reference TRBV19 and TRBJ1-5, reads DGGITQSPKYLFRKEGQNVTLSCEQNLNHDAMYWYRQDPGQGLRLIYYSQIVNDFQKGDIAEGYSVSREKKESFPLTVTSAQKNPTAFYLCASSPRIPGGKDNQPQHFGDGTRLSIL.

The chain has TRBV6-1 and TRBJ2-1, with D perhaps matching TRBD1 or TRBD2 (5 bases each). The V end was cut by 6 bases, the J end by 9 bases, with 15 bases between. In germline, CDR1 is MNHNS, CDR2 SASEGT. The CDR3 covers 13 residues. This CDR3 reads CASSRLRGTEQFF. The CDR3, as DNA: TGTGCCAGCAGCCGTCTCCGGGGCACTGAGCAGTTCTTC.

This clonotype was observed at least ten times. The chain employs TRBV12-3 or TRBV12-4 and TRBJ1-4; tentative D call: TRBD1 (6 bases). Trimming removed 8 bases from V and 6 bases from J, with 7 bases in between. The CDR3 spans 11 residues. The CDR3 DNA reads as TGTGCCAGCCAGGGGTATGAAAAACTGTTTTTT. Its translation: CASQGYEKLFF.

This clonotype was counted ten times or more. The chain combines TRBV11-2 with TRBJ2-1; D is unresolved. The CDR3 loop spans 13 amino acids. CDR1 is SGHAT and CDR2 is FQNNGV in the germline V gene. V shed 1 base and J shed 8 bases, with 9 bases lying between them. The CDR3 protein is CASSLGRLDEQFF. The DNA for the CDR3 is TGTGCCAGCAGCTTAGGGCGATTGGATGAGCAGTTCTTC. Supplemented by reference TRBV11-2 and TRBJ2-1, the full variable domain reads EAGVAQSPRYKIIEKRQSVAFWCNPISGHATLYWYQQILGQGPKLLIQFQNNGVVDDSQLPKDRFSAERLKGVDSTLKIQPAKLEDSAVYLCASSLGRLDEQFFGPGTRLTVL.

This clonotype was observed a handful of times. A junction end diverges from the germline sequence, so it may reflect a read error. The genes are TRBV19 and TRBJ2-7; 7 bases are shared with TRBD1. Germline V gene sequence: CDR1 LNHDA, CDR2 SQIVND (reference sequence). The CDR3 has 15 residues. CDR3 residues: CASSGSGTASYEQYF. As DNA, the CDR3 is TGTGCCAGTAGTGGTTCCGGGACAGCCTCCTACGAGCAGTACTTT. Using reference TRBV19 and TRBJ2-7 for the parts outside the CDR3, the full variable domain is DGGITQSPKYLFRKEGQNVTLSCEQNLNHDAMYWYRQDPGQGLRLIYYSQIVNDFQKGDIAEGYSVSREKKESFPLTVTSAQKNPTAFYLCASSGSGTASYEQYFGPGTRLTVT.

The J gene is TRBJ1-1, the V gene TRBV10-3; D gene ambiguous. V lost 4 bases, J lost 0 bases, and 6 bases lay in between. The CDR3 extends over 13 amino acids. CDR1 and CDR2 (germline): ENHRY, SYGVKD. This chain's CDR3 is CAISAKVNTEAFF. CDR3 nucleotide sequence: TGTGCCATCAGTGCTAAGGTGAACACTGAAGCTTTCTTT.

The table lists this clonotype with many counts. This rearrangement joins TRBV2 to TRBJ2-3; TRBD2 is a possible D gene (7 bases). Germline V gene lookup returns CDR1 SNHLY and CDR2 FYNNEI. Trimming pared 3 bases from V and 3 bases from J, leaving 19 bases between. This CDR3 has 17 amino acids. The CDR3 is CASSDSLGGLKTDTQYF. CDR3 in DNA: TGTGCCAGCAGTGATTCGTTGGGGGGGCTAAAGACAGATACGCAGTATTTT.

This clonotype appeared a few times. This chain uses TRBV10-1 with TRBJ1-6, with D unclear. Trimming left V 3 bases short and J 8 bases short, with 8 bases between. The CDR3 is 13 amino acids. The germline CDR1 and CDR2 sequences are WNHNN and SYGVQD (reference sequence). The CDR3 DNA reads TGCGCCAGCAGTGAAGCGATTCATTCACCCCTCCACTTT. Protein: CASSEAIHSPLHF.

In its sample, this clonotype was seen many times. J is TRBJ2-1 and V is TRBV5-1; TRBD1 agrees at 9 bases. This CDR3 is built from 16 residues. V gave up 7 bases and J gave up 0 bases; unmatched junction bases: 8. Germline lookup yields CDR1 SGHRS and CDR2 YFSETQ. The CDR3, as DNA: TGCGCCAGCTGGACAGGGGTAGGGGGCTCCTACAATGAGCAGTTCTTC. Protein sequence: CASWTGVGGSYNEQFF.

The chain joins TRBV19 to TRBJ1-2, with D possibly being TRBD1 (6 bases). Trimming cost V 2 bases and J 10 bases, with 14 bases left between them. This CDR3 spans 13 amino acids. Germline CDR1 LNHDA, CDR2 SQIVND (reference sequence). The DNA for the CDR3 is TGTGCCAGTAGTATACAGAGGACAGTCGACTACACCTTC. It is translated as CASSIQRTVDYTF.

This clonotype was found a few times. The rearrangement uses TRBV4-1 and TRBJ1-4, with D tentatively TRBD1 (6 bases). This CDR3 is built from 18 residues. Trimming took 0 bases from V and 5 from J, leaving 19 bases between them. Germline CDR1 MGHRA, CDR2 YSYEKL. This CDR3 is CASSQEDLFGGPNEKLFF. The CDR3 DNA follows: TGCGCCAGCAGCCAAGAGGACCTTTTTGGGGGCCCCAATGAAAAACTGTTTTTT.

This clonotype was seen repeatedly, ten times or more. CDR3 coding DNA: TGTGCCAGCAGCCAATCGACAGGGGAGTTGGGCTACACCTTC. Its translation: CASSQSTGELGYTF. The rearrangement links TRBV3-1 to TRBJ1-2, with 8 bases identical to TRBD1. V shed 2 bases, J shed 8 bases, and the junction held 7 bases outside the gene matches. Germline V gives CDR1 LGHDT, CDR2 YNNKEL (reference sequence). This CDR3 spans 14 amino acids. Combining the CDR3 with reference TRBV3-1 and TRBJ1-2 gives the whole variable domain DTAVSQTPKYLVTQMGNDKSIKCEQNLGHDTMYWYKQDSKKFLKIMFSYNNKELIINETVPNRFSPKSPDKAHLNLHINSLELGDSAVYFCASSQSTGELGYTFGSGTRLTVV.

Ten or more counts support this clonotype. The chain is built from TRBV13 and TRBJ2-7, with TRBD1 as a possible D gene (6 bases). V was trimmed by 5 bases and J by 4 bases, leaving 15 bases between them. This CDR3 has 14 residues. Germline V gene sequence: CDR1 PRHDT, CDR2 FYEKMQ (reference sequence). DNA for the CDR3: TGTGCCAGCAGCCCAGGACAGACAAATTACGAGCAGTACTTC. Translating it yields CASSPGQTNYEQYF.

This clonotype was picked up a small number of times. The chain recombines TRBV15 with TRBJ1-1, with D unclear. This CDR3 comprises 13 residues. CDR1 LNHNV and CDR2 YYDKDF come from the germline V gene (reference sequence). The V and J ends lost 0 bases and 12 bases respectively, with 14 bases between them. The CDR3: CATSRDRKGGTFF. Written as DNA, the CDR3 is TGTGCCACCAGCAGAGATAGGAAAGGAGGCACTTTCTTT.